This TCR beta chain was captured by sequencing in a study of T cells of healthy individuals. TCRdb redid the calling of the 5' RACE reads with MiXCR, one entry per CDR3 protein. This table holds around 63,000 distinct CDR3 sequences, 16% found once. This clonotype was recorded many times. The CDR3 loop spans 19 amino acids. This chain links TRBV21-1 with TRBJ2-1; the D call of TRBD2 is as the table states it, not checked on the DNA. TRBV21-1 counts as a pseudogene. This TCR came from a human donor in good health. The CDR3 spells CASRPSGLAGEGVYNEQFF. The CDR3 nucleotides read TGTGCCAGCAGACCATCGGGACTAGCGGGAGAGGGGGTCTACAATGAGCAGTTCTTC.